These 15 T cell receptor beta chains came from one sample sequenced in a study of shared clonotypes between healthy human individuals. The method was immunoSEQ multiplex PCR; TCRdb's version includes in-frame clones alone and lacks a portion of them. The sample holds 150,000 to 200,000 clones, 90% to 95% seen once. Sequencing was done on a sample of naive CD4+ T cells sorted from blood. Documented subset: CD45RA+ positively selected. These receptors were taken from a woman in her thirties in good health.

V is TRBV5-5 and J is TRBJ1-2; 10 bases fit TRBD1. Germline-derived CDR1 and CDR2 are SGHKS and YYEKEE (reference sequence). This CDR3 region has 14 residues. J was trimmed by 5 bases and V by 4 bases; bases with no gene match: 5. CDR3 loop: CASSRGTGEYGYTF. The CDR3 DNA sequence: TGTGCCAGCAGCCGGGGGACAGGGGAATATGGCTACACCTTC. The variable domain in full, with the rest retrieved from reference TRBV5-5 and TRBJ1-2, is DAGVTQSPTHLIKTRGQQVTLRCSPISGHKSVSWYQQVLGQGPQFIFQYYEKEERGRGNFPDRFSARQFPNYSSELNVNALLLGDSALYLCASSRGTGEYGYTFGSGTRLTVV.

The chain employs TRBV10-3 and TRBJ2-7, with 7 bases matching TRBD1. The CDR3 sequence is 15 residues long. The V segment lost 0 bases and the J segment 1 base; nucleotides outside the gene matches: 3. Germline V lookup: CDR1 ENHRY, CDR2 SYGVKD. CDR3 DNA: TGTGCCATCAGTGAGTCTTTGACAGGGTCCTACGAGCAGTACTTC. Protein: CAISESLTGSYEQYF.

This clone was observed a single time. V and J are TRBV18 and TRBJ1-1; D gene ambiguous. V was shortened by 1 base and J by 1 base, with 7 bases between the two germline ends. The CDR3 covers 14 residues. The V gene's germline CDR1 is KGHSH and CDR2 LQKENI. In DNA, the CDR3 is TGTGCCAGCTCACCACTTTTCGCGAACACTGAAGCTTTCTTT. This codes for CASSPLFANTEAFF.

The V call is TRBV28, the J call TRBJ2-3, with a weak D call TRBD2 (5 bases). Germline values: CDR1 MDHEN, CDR2 SYDVKM. The CDR3 spans 15 residues. The V end lost 9 bases, the J end lost 1 base, and 17 bases lay between the germline ends. Written as DNA, the CDR3 is TGTGCCAGTGGGTTTTTAGGGAGTGGCACAGATACGCAGTATTTT. Protein: CASGFLGSGTDTQYF.

A single count supports this clone. The J gene is TRBJ2-7, the V gene TRBV28; D call uncertain. V was cut by 6 bases and J by 6 bases, with 9 bases left in between. Germline V CDR1 and CDR2: MDHEN, SYDVKM. The CDR3 covers 11 residues. DNA of the CDR3: TGTGCCAGCAGCTCCCGGCGCGAGCAGTACTTC. It yields the protein CASSSRREQYF.

This clone has only one observation. V usage is TRBV2 and J usage is TRBJ2-7, with 9 positions matching TRBD2. After removal of 10 bases from V and 0 bases from J, the junction contained 10 bases not matched to a gene. This CDR3 contains 15 residues. In germline, CDR1 is SNHLY, CDR2 FYNNEI. In nucleotides, the CDR3 is TGTGCCACCGCGGGGGGGCGGATTTTCTCCTACGAGCAGTACTTC. Translating gives CATAGGRIFSYEQYF.

The chain recombines TRBV4-1 with TRBJ2-7; 10 nucleotides align to TRBD2. Losses at the gene ends were 3 bases for V and 3 bases for J; bases not matched to a gene: 8. Germline values: CDR1 MGHRA, CDR2 YSYEKL. This CDR3 is built from 16 residues. The DNA of the CDR3 is TGCGCCAGCAGCCAGACCTTAGCGGGAGGAATCTACGAGCAGTACTTC. Its protein is CASSQTLAGGIYEQYF.

This rearrangement joins TRBV18 to TRBJ1-2, with 10 positions matching TRBD1. CDR1 KGHSH and CDR2 LQKENI come from the germline V gene. The trim removed 3 bases at V and 4 bases at J, leaving 5 bases unmatched. The CDR3 length is 15 residues. This chain's CDR3 is CASSPQGQGSYGYTF. DNA for the CDR3: TGTGCCAGCTCACCTCAGGGACAGGGGAGCTATGGCTACACCTTC.

The rearrangement joins TRBV27 to TRBJ2-1; the match to TRBD2 covers 11 bases. Trimming removed 3 bases from V and 8 bases from J; junction bases left unmatched: 9. CDR3 length: 16 amino acids. Germline values: CDR1 MNHEY, CDR2 SMNVEV (reference sequence). The CDR3 region is CASSFTIAGGPDEQFF. In nucleotides, the CDR3 is TGTGCCAGCAGTTTCACTATAGCGGGAGGGCCCGATGAGCAGTTCTTC.

The chain has TRBV11-3 and TRBJ1-1; a weak D match, TRBD1 (6 bases). Trimming shortened V by 5 bases and J by 13 bases, and 17 bases separated the two germline ends. The CDR3 length is 12 residues. Per the germline V gene, CDR1 is SGHNT and CDR2 is YENEEA. The CDR3 bases are TGTGCCAGCAGCGCCCGGGACACCCTAGTTTTCTTT. Encoded protein: CASSARDTLVFF.

The chain joins TRBV2 to TRBJ2-2, with D possibly being TRBD2 (5 bases). CDR1 is SNHLY, CDR2 FYNNEI, per germline. This CDR3 region has 14 residues. Trimming took 8 bases from V and 0 from J, leaving 10 bases between them. The CDR3 region has the DNA TGTGCCAGCCTGTGGGAGACGAACACCGGGGAGCTGTTTTTT. Translated, it gives CASLWETNTGELFF.

V is TRBV5-1 and J is TRBJ1-4; 8 bases match TRBD1. Germline assignment: CDR1 SGHRS and CDR2 YFSETQ. The CDR3 has 14 residues. The junction had 7 bases not matched to a gene; V was cut back by 4 bases and J by 8 bases. In DNA form, the CDR3 reads TGCGCCAGCAGCCCCGGACAGGGTGACGAAAAACTGTTTTTT. It yields the protein CASSPGQGDEKLFF.

The chain couples TRBV30 to TRBJ2-4, with 7 bases lining up with TRBD1. The germline gives CDR1 GTSNPN, CDR2 SVGIG (reference sequence). The CDR3 extends over 11 amino acids. Germline trimming cut 0 bases from V and 14 bases from J; bases unmatched to any gene: 4. The CDR3 DNA reads as TGTGCCTGGAGTGTAGGGGGCCGAGAGTACTTC. This gives the protein CAWSVGGREYF.

This clone occurred once. The DNA of the CDR3 is TGTGCCATCAGTGAGAACCTAGCGGGAGATTCGGGCGAGCAGTACTTC. Translating gives CAISENLAGDSGEQYF. The rearrangement joins TRBV10-3 to TRBJ2-7; TRBD2 matches 10 bases. This CDR3 is built from 16 residues. V shed 2 bases and J 6 bases; nucleotides not matched to a gene: 10. The germline CDR1 and CDR2 sequences are ENHRY and SYGVKD.

This sequence joins TRBV19 and TRBJ2-1, with 12 bases matching TRBD2. Germline loops: CDR1 LNHDA, CDR2 SQIVND (reference sequence). This CDR3 has 17 residues. V shed 5 bases and J 7 bases; nucleotides not matched to a gene: 12. The CDR3 bases are TGTGCCAGTAGTCTCTCACGGTTGACTAGCGGGAGAAATGAGCAGTTCTTC. Protein sequence: CASSLSRLTSGRNEQFF. The full variable domain, rest sourced from reference TRBV19 and TRBJ2-1, is DGGITQSPKYLFRKEGQNVTLSCEQNLNHDAMYWYRQDPGQGLRLIYYSQIVNDFQKGDIAEGYSVSREKKESFPLTVTSAQKNPTAFYLCASSLSRLTSGRNEQFFGPGTRLTVL.